The rows below give T cell receptor beta chains drawn from one sample of a study of blood T cell repertoires in COVID-19. The repertoire was sequenced with immunoSEQ multiplex PCR; TCRdb's copy has only in-frame clones and lacks some. Found here are roughly 100,000 clones, around 88% of them singletons; the top ten hold roughly a sixth. Sequenced input: peripheral blood. The source is an elderly woman with acute or convalescent COVID-19. Both conserved end residues are part of each CDR3. A D gene is named only where the DNA matches it firmly. Only some rows state a clone size, as once, few, many or a class for expanded clones.

V	J	D	size	DNA	CDR3
TRBV5-6	TRBJ1-3	-	-	TGTGCCAGCAGCAGGACCCCGGGGAGTGGAAACACCATATATTTT	CASSRTPGSGNTIYF
TRBV15	TRBJ2-1	TRBD2	-	TGTGCCACCAGCAGAGATATGGGGACTAGGAGGAATGAGCAGTTCTTC	CATSRDMGTRRNEQFF
TRBV30	TRBJ2-3	-	-	TGTGCCTGGAGCCCCGGGGCAGATACGCAGTATTTT	CAWSPGADTQYF
TRBV18	TRBJ2-7	-	-	TGTGCCAGCTCACCCCTAGGACAATCCTACGAGCAGTACTTC	CASSPLGQSYEQYF
TRBV4-1	TRBJ2-1	-	few	TGCGCCAGCAGTCGACAGGCCGACAATGAGCAGTTCTTC	CASSRQADNEQFF
TRBV5-1	TRBJ1-1	-	-	TGCGCCAGCAGCAGGGACATTTTAAACACTGAAGCTTTCTTT	CASSRDILNTEAFF
TRBV6-9	TRBJ2-4	TRBD2	-	TGTGCCGGATGGACTAGCGGGGGGACCCTGCCACTACTAGCCAAAAACATTCAGTACTTC	CAGWTSGGTLPLLAKNIQYF
TRBV6-6	TRBJ2-7	-	-	TGTGCCAGCAGCCGGGACACAGGTTCCTACGAGCAGTACTTC	CASSRDTGSYEQYF
TRBV4-2	TRBJ1-3	-	-	TGTGCCAGCAGCTCTCCGGGGGTTTTCTCTGGAAACACCATATATTTT	CASSSPGVFSGNTIYF
TRBV5-1	TRBJ2-5	TRBD2	-	TGCGCCAGCAGCTTGTTCTCGGGACTACAAGAGACCCAGTACTTC	CASSLFSGLQETQYF
TRBV24-1	TRBJ2-1	-	-	TGTGCCACCAGTGATCTGGGGGGTGTTGAGAATGAGCAGTTCTTC	CATSDLGGVENEQFF
TRBV27	TRBJ1-2	TRBD1	once	TGTGCCAGCAGTTTAGCCGGGACAGCAAAACGTTACTATGGCTACACCTTC	CASSLAGTAKRYYGYTF
TRBV5-8	TRBJ2-3	-	-	TGTGCCAGCACCCACACAGATACGCAGTATTTT	CASTHTDTQYF
TRBV28	TRBJ1-2	TRBD1	few	TGTGCCAGCAGCAACAGGGGGCGATATGGCTACACCTTC	CASSNRGRYGYTF
TRBV14	TRBJ1-1	-	-	TGTGCCAGCAGCCATACTAAGAGTCTCACTGAAGCTTTCTTT	CASSHTKSLTEAFF
TRBV5-1	TRBJ2-7	TRBD1	-	TGCGCCAGCAGCGTGGGACAGGGGGGGTACGAGCAGTACTTC	CASSVGQGGYEQYF
TRBV7-9	TRBJ1-4	-	-	TGTGCCAGCAGCTTAGGCCTAGAAAAACTGTTTTTT	CASSLGLEKLFF
TRBV29-1	TRBJ1-1	TRBD1	-	TGCAGCGTCGTACAGGGGGCCCAAAACACTGAAGCTTTCTTT	CSVVQGAQNTEAFF
TRBV18	TRBJ1-2	-	few	TGTGCCAGCTCAACCGGAGATGGCTACACCTTC	CASSTGDGYTF
TRBV5-1	TRBJ2-5	TRBD2	-	TGCGCCAGCAGCTTGTTCCTAGCGGGGGCGCGGCAAGAGACCCAGTACTTC	CASSLFLAGARQETQYF
TRBV3-1/TRBV3-2	TRBJ1-1	TRBD1	-	TGTGCCAGCAGCCAAGAGACAGGGGTGAACACTGAAGCTTTCTTT	CASSQETGVNTEAFF
TRBV2	TRBJ2-5	-	-	TGTGCCAGCAGTCCGATGATGGGGCGGCAAGAGACCCAGTACTTC	CASSPMMGRQETQYF
TRBV7-9	TRBJ1-5	TRBD1	-	TGTGCCAGCAGCACGGACAGGGGGCTTAGGAGCAATCAGCCCCAGCATTTT	CASSTDRGLRSNQPQHF
TRBV5-6	TRBJ2-7	TRBD1	-	TGTGCCAGCAGCTCGCTAGGAGAGGGACAGGGAGGCTCCTACGAGCAGTACTTC	CASSSLGEGQGGSYEQYF
TRBV24-1	TRBJ1-5	-	-	TGTGCAACGCGTTCTCGCGATTTTCAGCCCCAGCATTTT	CATRSRDFQPQHF
TRBV7-9	TRBJ2-1	-	-	TGTGCCAGCAGCTTAGCAAGTCTACACAATGAGCAGTTCTTC	CASSLASLHNEQFF
TRBV2	TRBJ1-6	-	-	TGTGCCAGCAGTGAATCGACAGGCAGGTCACCCCTCCACTTT	CASSESTGRSPLHF
TRBV5-1	TRBJ2-2	-	-	TGCGCCAGCAGCCTCGGCGGGTTAACCGGGGAGCTGTTTTTT	CASSLGGLTGELFF
TRBV6-5	TRBJ2-1	-	-	TGTGCCAGCAGTTTTTTAGAGTCCAATGAGCAGTTCTTC	CASSFLESNEQFF